The T cell receptor (beta chain) described here comes from a study of OX40 agonist ivuxolimab in advanced cancers. Assay: immunoSEQ multiplex PCR; the TCRdb copy retains only in-frame clones and omits some. The sample holds roughly 40,000 clones, 65% to 90% seen once. V was cut by 4 bases and J by 1 base, with 8 bases left in between. CDR3 length equals 13 residues. Germline V gene data show CDR1 as SEHNR and CDR2 as FQNEAQ (reference sequence). This TCR derives from an adult with an advanced solid tumor such as melanoma, head and neck, liver or kidney cancer. This chain uses TRBV7-9 with TRBJ2-7; possibly TRBD2 for D (5 bases). Sample: CD4+ or CD8+ T cells sorted from blood, taken in a trial of the OX40 agonist ivuxolimab. The CDR3 DNA sequence: TGTGCCAGCAGCTCGCTAGCTTCCTACGAGCAGTACTTC. Its translation is CASSSLASYEQYF.